This TCR beta chain is drawn from a study of response to subunit inactivated influenza vaccine. The V gene end was trimmed by 5 bases and the J gene end by 3 bases; junction bases not matched to a gene: 6. The CDR3 extends over 14 amino acids. TCRdb analysed the RT-PCR reads with MiXCR anew, one entry per CDR3 protein. The profile shows 150,000 to 200,000 distinct CDR3 sequences, about 12% of them singletons. This clonotype was counted many times. These data also formed part of another study, on T cells expressing NK-cell markers. Per that study: A 5'RACE template switching approach incorporating UMIs was used to make TCR beta cDNA. Seven donors tested HCMV-seropositive and one tested seronegative among the eight sequenced. Restriction of sorting to alpha-beta TCR T cells was accomplished in several experiments using an anti-gamma-delta TCR antibody. In 6 or 7 donors, dominant NKG2C+ clonotypes were about 1.0-7.0% of CD8+ T cells. Four of the donors also had these clonotypes leading their CD3+CD56-NKG2C+ fraction.

The sample was CD8+ T cells sorted from PBMCs, taken 12 days after vaccination. V gene TRBV12-3 or TRBV12-4 combines with J gene TRBJ2-7, with TRBD2 identical over 8 bases. This receptor was obtained from a man in his forties or fifties who received an inactivated influenza vaccine. DNA of the CDR3: TGTGCCAGCAGTCCCGGGGGGGCGGTCTACGAGCAGTACTTC. It yields the protein CASSPGGAVYEQYF.